The 8 T cell receptor beta chains below were found in one sample sequenced in a study of blood T cell repertoires in COVID-19. The repertoire was sequenced with immunoSEQ multiplex PCR; TCRdb's copy has only in-frame clones and lacks some. The data show some 190,000 clones, with roughly four fifths seen just once and around 12% held by the top ten. Sequencing was done on a sample of peripheral blood. The receptors derive from a woman aged 50 to 60 with acute or convalescent COVID-19.

This rearrangement joins TRBV11-2 to TRBJ2-1, with D hard to call. Between the trimmed V and J ends, which lost 5 bases and 6 bases, there was a span of 14 bases. The germline V gene encodes CDR1 SGHAT and CDR2 FQNNGV. This CDR3 region has 14 residues. The CDR3 loop reads CASSRIREFNEQFF. In DNA, the CDR3 is TGTGCCAGCAGCCGAATTAGAGAATTCAATGAGCAGTTCTTC.

This chain joins TRBV21-1 and TRBJ2-3; TRBD2 is the table's D call, not checked against the DNA. TRBV21-1 is a documented pseudogene. This CDR3 spans 18 amino acids. CDR3 residues: CASSNLFLASGSTDTQYF. DNA of the CDR3: TGTGCCAGCAGCAATTTATTCTTGGCTAGCGGGAGCACAGATACGCAGTATTTT.

This clone was counted between two and nine times. The rearrangement links TRBV28 to TRBJ1-5, with D perhaps matching TRBD1 (5 bases). Germline V gene data show CDR1 as MDHEN and CDR2 as SYDVKM. The ends were cut back, 7 bases at V and 3 bases at J, with 13 bases in the middle. The CDR3 loop spans 14 amino acids. DNA for the CDR3: TGTGCCAGCACCCCGGGACTGATCAATCAGCCCCAGCATTTT. This encodes CASTPGLINQPQHF. Based on the CDR3 plus reference TRBV28 and TRBJ1-5, the full variable domain is DVKVTQSSRYLVKRTGEKVFLECVQDMDHENMFWYRQDPGLGLRLIYFSYDVKMKEKGDIPEGYSVSREKKERFSLILESASTNQTSMYLCASTPGLINQPQHFGDGTRLSIL.

The V gene is TRBV28, the J gene TRBJ1-2, with TRBD1 matching over 11 bases. The V and J ends lost 6 bases and 8 bases, in that order; junction bases with no gene match: 11. The CDR3 covers 15 residues. CDR1 is MDHEN and CDR2 is SYDVKM in the germline V gene. DNA of the CDR3: TGTGCCAGCAGCCCTCATCCGGGACAGGGGGGGGGCTACACCTTC. The encoded protein is CASSPHPGQGGGYTF.

The genes are TRBV5-5 and TRBJ2-7, with 7 nucleotides matching TRBD1. The CDR3 is 16 amino acids. After removal of 0 bases from V and 0 bases from J, the junction contained 6 bases not matched to a gene. Germline V CDR1 and CDR2: SGHKS, YYEKEE (reference sequence). The CDR3 here is CASSLAMTGNSYEQYF. CDR3 bases: TGTGCCAGCAGCTTGGCCATGACAGGGAACTCCTACGAGCAGTACTTC.

The chain employs TRBV7-9 and TRBJ2-2, with D unclear. The CDR3 is 13 amino acids. Trimming shortened V by 5 bases and J by 7 bases, and 11 bases separated the two germline ends. Germline CDR1 reads SEHNR; CDR2 reads FQNEAQ (reference sequence). The chain's CDR3 is CASSTPSHGELFF. The CDR3, as DNA: TGTGCCAGCAGCACCCCGAGTCACGGGGAGCTGTTTTTT.

This clone was detected a few times. This chain joins TRBV5-1 and TRBJ1-2, with TRBD1 as a possible D gene (5 bases). V was pared by 3 bases and J by 6 bases, with 18 bases between. The germline gives CDR1 SGHRS, CDR2 YFSETQ. CDR3 length: 15 amino acids. The CDR3 DNA reads TGCGCCAGCAGCTCCCTGTACAAGGGGCTGGATGGCTACACCTTC. It translates to CASSSLYKGLDGYTF.

The V call is TRBV7-2, the J call TRBJ2-1; D is possibly TRBD2 (6 bases). Germline V lookup: CDR1 SGHTA, CDR2 FQGNSA. The CDR3 sequence is 17 residues long. The V and J ends lost 4 bases and 4 bases respectively, with 20 bases between them. In DNA form, the CDR3 reads TGTGCCAGCAGCTCCTCCCGACTAGAAGGAACATACAATGAGCAGTTCTTC. Its translation: CASSSSRLEGTYNEQFF.